This passage covers 2 T cell receptor beta chains from one sample sequenced in a study of cytomegalovirus exposure and HLA in healthy donors. A multiplex PCR was run with 60 Vbeta primers and 13 Jbeta primers. Data came from immunoSEQ multiplex PCR; TCRdb stores just in-frame clones and leaves some out. The data show under 200,000 clones, 75% to 80% seen once. Sequences were obtained from PBMCs. These receptors came from a woman aged 30 to 39 in good health and CMV-seropositive.

The V call is TRBV6-4, the J call TRBJ2-5; the match to TRBD2 covers 9 bases. J was trimmed by 6 bases and V by 4 bases; bases with no gene match: 18. This CDR3 region has 18 residues. CDR1 MRHNA and CDR2 SNTAGT come from the germline V gene. The CDR3: CASSACLAGTRDPKTQYF. Here the CDR3 DNA reads TGTGCCAGCAGTGCCTGTCTAGCGGGGACAAGAGACCCGAAGACCCAGTACTTC.

This chain links TRBV7-9 with TRBJ1-1, with D unclear. CDR3 length: 13 residues. Germline V lookup: CDR1 SEHNR, CDR2 FQNEAQ (reference sequence). Trimming cost V 5 bases and J 2 bases, with 9 bases left between them. CDR3 DNA sequence: TGTGCCAGCAGCCTTGTAGCAAACACTGAAGCTTTCTTT. This gives the protein CASSLVANTEAFF. Full variable domain (outside the CDR3, taken from reference TRBV7-9 and TRBJ1-1): DTGVSQNPRHKITKRGQNVTFRCDPISEHNRLYWYRQTLGQGPEFLTYFQNEAQLEKSRLLSDRFSAERPKGSFSTLEIQRTEQGDSAMYLCASSLVANTEAFFGQGTRLTVV.